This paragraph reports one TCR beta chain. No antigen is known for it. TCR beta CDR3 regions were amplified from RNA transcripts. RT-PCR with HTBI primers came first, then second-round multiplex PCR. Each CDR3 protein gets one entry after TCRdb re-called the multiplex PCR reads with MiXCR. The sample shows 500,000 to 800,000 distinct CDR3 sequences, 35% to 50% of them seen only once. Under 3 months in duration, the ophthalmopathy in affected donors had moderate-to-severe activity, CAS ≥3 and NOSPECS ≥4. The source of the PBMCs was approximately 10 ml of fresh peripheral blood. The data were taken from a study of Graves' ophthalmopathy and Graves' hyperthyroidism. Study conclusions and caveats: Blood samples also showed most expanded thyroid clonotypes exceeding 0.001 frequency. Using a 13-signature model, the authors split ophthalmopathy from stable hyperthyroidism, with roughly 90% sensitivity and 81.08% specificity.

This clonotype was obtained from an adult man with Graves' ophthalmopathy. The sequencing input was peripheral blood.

In DNA form, the CDR3 reads TGTGCCACCAGCAGCACCGGGACAGGGGGATCACCCCTCCACTTT. It encodes CATSSTGTGGSPLHF. The V and J genes are TRBV15 and TRBJ1-6; 11 bases fit TRBD1. From germline, CDR1 is LNHNV and CDR2 YYDKDF (reference sequence). The CDR3 runs 15 residues. V gave up 3 bases and J gave up 10 bases; unmatched junction bases: 5.